This T cell receptor (beta chain) derives from a study of blood T cell repertoires in COVID-19. Germline CDR1 reads SGHVS; CDR2 reads FQNEAQ. This CDR3 is 15 amino acids long. Trimming left V 2 bases short and J 3 bases short, with 11 bases between. Here immunoSEQ multiplex PCR was the method, and the copy in TCRdb shows in-frame clones only, minus some. The sample contains about 85,000 clones, approximately 90% of which appear only once. The receptor was derived from a man aged 45-65 years with acute or convalescent COVID-19. V gene TRBV7-8 combines with J gene TRBJ2-1; perhaps TRBD1 as D (6 bases). Material for sequencing was peripheral blood. CDR3 sequence (DNA): TGTGCCAGCAGCTTATCAACGGGACACTACAATGAGCAGTTCTTC. Amino acids: CASSLSTGHYNEQFF.